These T cell receptor beta chains were read from a single sample in a study of neurological immune-mediated disorders. TCRdb processed the 5' RACE reads anew with MiXCR; each CDR3 protein has one entry. This sample has some 60,000 distinct CDR3 sequences, with more than 8% found just once. Sequenced material: PBMCs. The origin of the receptors is a young man in good health. CDR3s include the opening cysteine and the closing phenylalanine or tryptophan. D genes are given only for firm matches. Clone size is not always given. Where it is, it says once, few, many or a class for expanded clones.

DNA	CDR3	D	J	V	size
TGTGCCAGCAGCGTAGGGGGGGCGGATGCCTACGAGCAGTACTTC	CASSVGGADAYEQYF	.	TRBJ2-7	TRBV9	many
TGCAGCGCCGCGTCGGCGGGAGGCCAAAAAGAGCAGTACTTC	CSAASAGGQKEQYF	TRBD2	TRBJ2-7	TRBV29-1	few
TGTGCCAGCAGCCAAGTTGACGAGCAGTACTTC	CASSQVDEQYF	.	TRBJ2-7	TRBV7-9	many
TGTGCCAGCAGTTTAGCGTTAGCGGGAGAGACAGATACGCAGTATTTT	CASSLALAGETDTQYF	TRBD2	TRBJ2-3	TRBV12-3/TRBV12-4	.
TGTGCCACCTCAAACCGGCCCCGGGACGGGTATGGCTACACCTTC	CATSNRPRDGYGYTF	.	TRBJ1-2	TRBV19	.
TGTGCCAGCAGGGACAGTAGCAATCAGCCCCAGCATTTT	CASRDSSNQPQHF	.	TRBJ1-5	TRBV28	many
TGCAGTGCTAGGGAAGGGACTAGCGGGACCTACGAGCAGTACTTC	CSAREGTSGTYEQYF	TRBD2	TRBJ2-7	TRBV20-1	many
TGCGCCAGCAGCTTCGGGGGAGGAGATACGCAGTATTTT	CASSFGGGDTQYF	.	TRBJ2-3	TRBV5-1	many
TGCAGCGTGAAAAAGGGACAGACGAACACTGAAGCTTTCTTT	CSVKKGQTNTEAFF	TRBD1	TRBJ1-1	TRBV29-1	many
TGTGCCAGCAGCGGGGGGACACACGGGGAGCTGTTTTTT	CASSGGTHGELFF	.	TRBJ2-2	TRBV7-9	many
TGCAGTGCCGAGGACCAGCGGGATTGGAATGAGCAGTTCTTC	CSAEDQRDWNEQFF	TRBD2	TRBJ2-1	TRBV20-1	many
TGTGCCAGCAGCTTAGGGGGCGCATCTGGAAACACCATATATTTT	CASSLGGASGNTIYF	TRBD1	TRBJ1-3	TRBV5-6	many
TGTGCCAGCAGTTTAGTAGGGGGCAACGGGGAGCTGTTTTTT	CASSLVGGNGELFF	TRBD1	TRBJ2-2	TRBV27	many
TGTACCACCAGTGATTCGGGAACAATAGAAGCTTTCTTT	CTTSDSGTIEAFF	.	TRBJ1-1	TRBV24-1	.
TGTGCCAGCAGTGTTGAGAGATCCTACGAGCAGTACTTC	CASSVERSYEQYF	.	TRBJ2-7	TRBV2	many
TGTGCCAGCAGCCCGAAGAGGCAATCCTCCTACAATGAGCAGTTCTTC	CASSPKRQSSYNEQFF	.	TRBJ2-1	TRBV6-2/TRBV6-3	many
TGCGCCAGCAGCACCACTAGCGCGCGATTAGATACGCAGTATTTT	CASSTTSARLDTQYF	TRBD2	TRBJ2-3	TRBV5-1	.
TGCAGCGCGCCGGGATTAGGGATAGCTGAAGCTTTCTTT	CSAPGLGIAEAFF	.	TRBJ1-1	TRBV29-1	many
TGCGCCAGCAGCTGGGGCCAGAGTAATGAAAAACTGTTTTTT	CASSWGQSNEKLFF	.	TRBJ1-4	TRBV5-1	many
TGCGCCAGCAGCTTGGTAATGGCAGGGACCTACAATGAGCAGTTCTTC	CASSLVMAGTYNEQFF	.	TRBJ2-1	TRBV5-1	few
TGTGCCAGCACCACCCAGGGGAACTATGGCTACACCTTC	CASTTQGNYGYTF	.	TRBJ1-2	TRBV6-6	many
TGTGCCAGCAGCTTGGATGCGGGGCCCACCTACGAGCAGTACTTC	CASSLDAGPTYEQYF	.	TRBJ2-7	TRBV5-5	many
TGTGCCAGCAGCTTGGGAAGTATGAGCGAGCAGTACTTC	CASSLGSMSEQYF	.	TRBJ2-7	TRBV5-6	many
TGCAGTGCTAGAGCTGGCGGGAGGGCCGGCGAGCAGTACTTC	CSARAGGRAGEQYF	TRBD2	TRBJ2-7	TRBV20-1	many
TGCAGTGCTAGCCCCCTCGGGGTGCGGGAGGGCCCCTACGAGCAGTACTTC	CSASPLGVREGPYEQYF	TRBD2	TRBJ2-7	TRBV20-1	many
TGCGCCAGCAGCCAGGGCCCTAGCGGCTCCTACGAGCAGTACTTC	CASSQGPSGSYEQYF	TRBD2	TRBJ2-7	TRBV5-1	once
TGCGCCAGCAGCTTGGAGGGGGGAAGCTCTGGGGCCAACGTCCTGACTTTC	CASSLEGGSSGANVLTF	.	TRBJ2-6	TRBV5-1	many
TGTGCCAGCAGCTTATTCCGACTAGCGGGGAACACCGGGGAGCTGTTTTTT	CASSLFRLAGNTGELFF	TRBD2	TRBJ2-2	TRBV7-3	.
TGCGCCAGCAGCCAAGTAAAAGCTGTGGCCACCGGGGAGCTGTTTTTT	CASSQVKAVATGELFF	.	TRBJ2-2	TRBV4-1	.